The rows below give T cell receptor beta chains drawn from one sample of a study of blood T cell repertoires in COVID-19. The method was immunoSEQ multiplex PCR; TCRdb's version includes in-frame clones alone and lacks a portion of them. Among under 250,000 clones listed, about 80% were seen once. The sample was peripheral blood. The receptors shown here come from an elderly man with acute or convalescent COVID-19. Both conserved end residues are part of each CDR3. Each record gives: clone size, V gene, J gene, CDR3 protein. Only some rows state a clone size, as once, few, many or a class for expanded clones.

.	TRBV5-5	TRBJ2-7	CASSHLGGSSYEQYF
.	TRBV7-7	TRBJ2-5	CASSPYWAETQYF
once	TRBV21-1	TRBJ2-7	CARPLAGFYEQYF
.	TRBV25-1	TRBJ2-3	CASSAIGRAADTQYF
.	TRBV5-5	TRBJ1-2	CASSFLEGNYGYTF
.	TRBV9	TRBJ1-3	CASSVTYSGNTIYF
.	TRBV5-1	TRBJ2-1	CASSGTASYNEQFF
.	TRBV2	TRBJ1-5	CASRGPIGTGAPNQPQHF
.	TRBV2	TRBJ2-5	CASSRLTGAIGETQYF
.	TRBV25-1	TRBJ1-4	CASSGLTGMRANEKLFF
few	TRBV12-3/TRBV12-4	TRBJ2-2	CASSPLGELFF
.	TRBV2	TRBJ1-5	CASGGDSNQPQHF
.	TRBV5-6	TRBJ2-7	CASSLDRGPLYEQYF
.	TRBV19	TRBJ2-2	CASRYGTAITNTGELFF
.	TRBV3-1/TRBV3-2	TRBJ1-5	CASSQASSNQPQHF
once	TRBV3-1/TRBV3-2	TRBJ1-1	CASSQEGFTEAFF
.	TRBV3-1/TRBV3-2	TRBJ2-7	CASSQELGSGRIEQYF
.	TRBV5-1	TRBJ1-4	CASSFSGTNEKLFF
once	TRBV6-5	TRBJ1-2	CASTNPTGAYTF
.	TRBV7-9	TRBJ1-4	CASSPSLNEKLFF
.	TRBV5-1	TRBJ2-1	CASREMGQIQNEQFF
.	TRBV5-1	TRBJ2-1	CASSGSGKNEQFF
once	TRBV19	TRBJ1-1	CASSLTGGGTEAFF
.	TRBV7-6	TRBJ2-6	CASSSTGTSNVLTF
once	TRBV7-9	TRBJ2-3	CASSYSLEADTQYF
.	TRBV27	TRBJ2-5	CASSLSANQETQYF
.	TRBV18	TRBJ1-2	CASSAPEGFGYTF
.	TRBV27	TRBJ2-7	CASSRWDRTHEQYF
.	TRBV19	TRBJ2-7	CASSPVAGRPYEQYF
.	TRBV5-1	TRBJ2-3	CASRLQGARDTQYF
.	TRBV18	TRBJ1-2	CASSPRAGEGYTF
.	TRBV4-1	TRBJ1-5	CASSHVAGTGGGYSNQPQHF
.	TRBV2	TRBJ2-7	CASSRTSGRAYEQYF
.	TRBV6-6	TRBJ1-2	CATLPPGQTIYGYTF
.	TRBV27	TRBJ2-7	CASSLTQVPDSYEQYF
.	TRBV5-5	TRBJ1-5	CASSSSTGGWNQPQHF
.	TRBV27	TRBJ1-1	CASSFLGQGTRYTEAFF
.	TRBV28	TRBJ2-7	CASSPRFREVEQYF